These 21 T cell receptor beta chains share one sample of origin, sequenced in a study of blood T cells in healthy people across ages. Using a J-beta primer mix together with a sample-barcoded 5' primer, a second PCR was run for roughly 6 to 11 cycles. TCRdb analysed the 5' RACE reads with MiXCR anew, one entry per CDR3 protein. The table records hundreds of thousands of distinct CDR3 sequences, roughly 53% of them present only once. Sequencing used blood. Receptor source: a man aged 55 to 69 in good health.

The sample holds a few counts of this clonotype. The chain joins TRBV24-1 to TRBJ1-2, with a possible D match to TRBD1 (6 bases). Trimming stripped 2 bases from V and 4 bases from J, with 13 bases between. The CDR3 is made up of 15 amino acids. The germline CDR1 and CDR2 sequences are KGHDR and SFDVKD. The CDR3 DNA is TGTGCCACCAGTGATTCAGGGGCGGGGTCCTATGGCTACACCTTC. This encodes CATSDSGAGSYGYTF.

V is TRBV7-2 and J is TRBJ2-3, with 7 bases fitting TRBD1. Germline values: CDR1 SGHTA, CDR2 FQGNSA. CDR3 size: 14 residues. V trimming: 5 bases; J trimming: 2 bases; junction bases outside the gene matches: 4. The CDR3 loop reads CASSQTGTTDTQYF. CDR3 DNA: TGTGCCAGCAGCCAGACAGGGACCACAGATACGCAGTATTTT.

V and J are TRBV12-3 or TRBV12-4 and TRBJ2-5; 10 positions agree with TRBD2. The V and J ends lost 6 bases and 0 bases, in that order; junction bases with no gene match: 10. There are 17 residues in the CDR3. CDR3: CASSSGLAGAYQETQYF. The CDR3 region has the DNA TGTGCCAGCAGCTCCGGGCTAGCGGGGGCGTACCAAGAGACCCAGTACTTC.

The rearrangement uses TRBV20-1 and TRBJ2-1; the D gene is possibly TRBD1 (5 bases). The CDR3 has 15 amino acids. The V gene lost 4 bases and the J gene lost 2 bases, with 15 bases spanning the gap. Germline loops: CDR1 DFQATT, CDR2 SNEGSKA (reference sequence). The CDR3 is CSANPFKGTYNEQFF. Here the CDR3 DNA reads TGCAGTGCTAACCCGTTTAAGGGGACCTACAATGAGCAGTTCTTC.

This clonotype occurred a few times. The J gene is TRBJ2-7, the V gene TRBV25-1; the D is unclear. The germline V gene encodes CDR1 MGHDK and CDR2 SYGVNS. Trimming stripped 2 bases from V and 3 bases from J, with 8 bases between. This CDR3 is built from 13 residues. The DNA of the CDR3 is TGTGCCAGCAGTGAAGGCGGCCGCTACGAGCAGTACTTC. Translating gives CASSEGGRYEQYF.

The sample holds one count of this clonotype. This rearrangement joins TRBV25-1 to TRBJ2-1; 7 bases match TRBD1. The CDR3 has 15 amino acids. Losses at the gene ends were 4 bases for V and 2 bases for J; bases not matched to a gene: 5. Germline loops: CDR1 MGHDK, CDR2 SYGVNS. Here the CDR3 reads CASSATGFTYNEQFF. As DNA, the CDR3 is TGTGCCAGCAGTGCGACAGGGTTCACCTACAATGAGCAGTTCTTC.

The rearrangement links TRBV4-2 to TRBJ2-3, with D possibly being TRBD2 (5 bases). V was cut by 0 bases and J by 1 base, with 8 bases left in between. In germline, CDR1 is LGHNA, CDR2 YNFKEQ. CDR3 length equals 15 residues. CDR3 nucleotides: TGTGCCAGCAGCCAAGATTACGGGGGCACAGATACGCAGTATTTT. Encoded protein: CASSQDYGGTDTQYF.

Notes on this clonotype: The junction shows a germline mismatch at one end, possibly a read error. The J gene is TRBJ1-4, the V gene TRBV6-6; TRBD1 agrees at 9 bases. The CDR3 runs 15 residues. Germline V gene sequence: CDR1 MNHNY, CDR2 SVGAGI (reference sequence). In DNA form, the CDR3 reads TGTGCCGGCAGTTACAGGGGGCGGGCTAATGAAAAACTGTTTTTT. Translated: CAGSYRGRANEKLFF.

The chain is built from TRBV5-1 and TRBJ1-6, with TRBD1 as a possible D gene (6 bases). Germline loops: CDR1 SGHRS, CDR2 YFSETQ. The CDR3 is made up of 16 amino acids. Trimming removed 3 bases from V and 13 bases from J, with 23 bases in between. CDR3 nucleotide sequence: TGCGCCAGCAGCTCGAATGGTCCACAGGGATCCATCCCCCTCCACTTT. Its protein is CASSSNGPQGSIPLHF.

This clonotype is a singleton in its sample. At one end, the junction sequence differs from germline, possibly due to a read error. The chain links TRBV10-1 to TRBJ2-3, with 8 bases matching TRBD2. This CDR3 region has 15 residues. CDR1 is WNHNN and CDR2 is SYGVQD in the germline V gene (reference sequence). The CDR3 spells CACSRSGGHTDTQYF. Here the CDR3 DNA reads TGCGCCTGCAGTCGGTCGGGGGGGCACACAGATACGCAGTATTTT.

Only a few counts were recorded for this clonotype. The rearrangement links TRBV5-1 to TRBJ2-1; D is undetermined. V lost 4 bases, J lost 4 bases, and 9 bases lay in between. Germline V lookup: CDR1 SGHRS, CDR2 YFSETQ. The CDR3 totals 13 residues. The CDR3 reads CASSPAPYNEQFF. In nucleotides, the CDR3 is TGCGCCAGCAGCCCCGCACCGTACAATGAGCAGTTCTTC.

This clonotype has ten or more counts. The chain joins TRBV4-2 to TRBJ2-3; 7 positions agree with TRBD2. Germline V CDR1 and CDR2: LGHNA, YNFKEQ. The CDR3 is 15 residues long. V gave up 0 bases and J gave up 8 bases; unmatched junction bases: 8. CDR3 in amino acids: CASSQEGKERGTQYF. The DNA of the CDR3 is TGTGCCAGCAGCCAAGAAGGGAAAGAGCGGGGTACGCAGTATTTT.

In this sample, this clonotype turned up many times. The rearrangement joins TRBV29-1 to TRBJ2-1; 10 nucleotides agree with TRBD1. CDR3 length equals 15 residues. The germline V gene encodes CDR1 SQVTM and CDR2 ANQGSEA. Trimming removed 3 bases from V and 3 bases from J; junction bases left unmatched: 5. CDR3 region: CSVDGGQGFYNEQFF. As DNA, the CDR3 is TGCAGCGTTGATGGGGGACAGGGGTTCTACAATGAGCAGTTCTTC.

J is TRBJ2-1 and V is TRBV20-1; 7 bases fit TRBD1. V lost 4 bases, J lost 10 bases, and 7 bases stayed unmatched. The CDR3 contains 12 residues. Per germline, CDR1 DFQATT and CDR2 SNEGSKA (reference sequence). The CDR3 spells CSATPTGVEQFF. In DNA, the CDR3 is TGCAGTGCTACCCCTACAGGGGTCGAGCAGTTCTTC.

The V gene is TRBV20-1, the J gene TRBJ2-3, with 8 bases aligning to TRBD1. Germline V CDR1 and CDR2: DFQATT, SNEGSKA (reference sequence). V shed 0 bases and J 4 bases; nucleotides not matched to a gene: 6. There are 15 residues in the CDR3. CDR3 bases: TGCAGTGCTAGAGATGGGACAGGCCCCCCAGATACGCAGTATTTT. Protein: CSARDGTGPPDTQYF.

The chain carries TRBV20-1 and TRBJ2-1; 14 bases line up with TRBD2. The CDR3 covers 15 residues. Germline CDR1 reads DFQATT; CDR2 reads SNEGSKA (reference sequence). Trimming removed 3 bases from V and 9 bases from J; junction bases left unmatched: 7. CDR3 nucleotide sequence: TGCAGTGCTAGGAGACTAGCGGGGGGGCATGGTGAGCAGTTCTTC. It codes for CSARRLAGGHGEQFF.

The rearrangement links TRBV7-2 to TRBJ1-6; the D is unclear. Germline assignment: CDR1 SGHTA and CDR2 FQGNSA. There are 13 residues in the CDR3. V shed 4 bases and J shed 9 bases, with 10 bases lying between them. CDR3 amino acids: CASSSQPGSPLHF. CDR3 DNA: TGTGCCAGCAGCTCCCAACCGGGTTCACCCCTCCACTTT.

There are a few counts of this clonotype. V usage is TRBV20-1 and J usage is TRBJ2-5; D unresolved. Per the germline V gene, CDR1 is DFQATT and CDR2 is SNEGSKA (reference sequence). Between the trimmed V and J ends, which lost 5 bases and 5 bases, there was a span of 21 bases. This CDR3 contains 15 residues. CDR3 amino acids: CSARTSARLGETQYF. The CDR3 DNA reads TGCAGTGCTCGGACCAGCGCCCGGTTAGGGGAGACCCAGTACTTC.

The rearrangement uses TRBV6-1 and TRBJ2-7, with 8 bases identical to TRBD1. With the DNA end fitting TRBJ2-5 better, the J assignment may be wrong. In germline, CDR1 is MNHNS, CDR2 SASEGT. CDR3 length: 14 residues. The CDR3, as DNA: TGTGCCAGCAAGAGGGACAGGTCCCAAGAGACCCAGTACTTC. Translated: CASKRDRSQETQYF.

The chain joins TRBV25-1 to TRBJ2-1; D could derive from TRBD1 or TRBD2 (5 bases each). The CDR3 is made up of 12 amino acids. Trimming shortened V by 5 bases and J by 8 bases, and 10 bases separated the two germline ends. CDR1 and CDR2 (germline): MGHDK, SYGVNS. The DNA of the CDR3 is TGTGCCAGCAGTCGGGGCTGGGATGAGCAGTTCTTC. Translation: CASSRGWDEQFF.

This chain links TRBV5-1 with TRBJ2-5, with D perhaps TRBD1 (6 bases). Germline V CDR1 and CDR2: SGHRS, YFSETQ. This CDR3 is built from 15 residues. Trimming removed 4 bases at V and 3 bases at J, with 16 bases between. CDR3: CASSADTGKEETQYF. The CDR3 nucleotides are TGCGCCAGCAGCGCTGACACAGGGAAGGAAGAGACCCAGTACTTC.